This T cell receptor beta chain was observed in a study of OX40 agonist ivuxolimab in advanced cancers. Turning to the study itself: The patients got ivuxolimab, which is an agonistic anti-OX40 (CD134) antibody. Study observations and caveats: The mean number of expanded clones was higher in CD8+ T cells than in CD4+.

The repertoire was sequenced with immunoSEQ multiplex PCR; TCRdb's copy has only in-frame clones and lacks some. This repertoire shows 40,000 to 50,000 clones, roughly nine tenths found once; its top ten account for about 50%. Turning to this clone: What it recognizes is unknown.

The germline CDR1 and CDR2 sequences are MGHRA and YSYEKL. The CDR3 is 15 residues long. The germline V and J ends were trimmed by 4 bases and 4 bases, with 17 bases remaining between them. The receptor was isolated from an adult with an advanced solid tumor such as melanoma, head and neck, liver or kidney cancer. Source: CD4+ or CD8+ T cells sorted from blood, taken in a trial of the OX40 agonist ivuxolimab. The V and J genes are TRBV4-1 and TRBJ2-7; TRBD2 is a possible D gene (5 bases). The CDR3 region is CASSRDGSSLYEQYF. CDR3 DNA: TGCGCCAGCAGCCGGGATGGGTCTAGCTTGTACGAGCAGTACTTC.